Presented here are 7 T cell receptor beta chains from one specimen sequenced in a study of Ad26.COV2.S vaccination and SARS-CoV-2 variants. Treatment meaning: around 19 received Ad26.COV2.S at low or high dose, single or two shots; roughly five received placebo; per-sample allocation not given. Day 63 after the first vaccine or placebo injection was the time point for sampling. TCRdb's copy holds only in-frame clones and misses some; the assay was immunoSEQ multiplex PCR. The table has around 450,000 clones, about 90% seen once. The sequenced sample was peripheral blood, obtained in a trial of Ad26.COV2.S vaccine versus placebo. The receptor set was obtained from a person aged 18 to 65 who received the Ad26.COV2.S COVID-19 vaccine or a placebo.

This chain connects TRBV15 to TRBJ1-5; possible D gene TRBD1, 6 bases. The CDR3 loop spans 18 amino acids. Trimming shortened V by 1 base and J by 4 bases, and 20 bases separated the two germline ends. Germline-derived CDR1 and CDR2 are LNHNV and YYDKDF (reference sequence). Written as DNA, the CDR3 is TGTGCCACCAGCAGAGTTCGGTGGACAGTGGGATTTAATCAGCCCCAGCATTTT. Amino acid sequence: CATSRVRWTVGFNQPQHF.

The chain uses TRBV28 and TRBJ1-1, with TRBD1 as a possible D gene (5 bases). With 6 bases removed from V and 1 base from J, the gap between germline ends came to 18 bases. The germline V gene has CDR1 MDHEN and CDR2 SYDVKM. CDR3 length equals 16 residues. CDR3 in amino acids: CASSGGMGLTNTEAFF. The DNA of the CDR3 is TGTGCCAGCAGCGGGGGGATGGGCTTAACGAACACTGAAGCTTTCTTT.

The V gene is TRBV5-1, the J gene TRBJ2-4; 8 bases align to TRBD1. The CDR3 contains 15 residues. The V gene end was trimmed by 7 bases and the J gene end by 8 bases; junction bases not matched to a gene: 14. Germline V gene lookup returns CDR1 SGHRS and CDR2 YFSETQ. CDR3 sequence reads: CASRVGTGKKDIQYF. The CDR3 bases are TGCGCCAGCCGAGTGGGGACAGGCAAAAAGGACATTCAGTACTTC.

V and J are TRBV10-3 and TRBJ2-7; TRBD2 agrees at 13 bases. This CDR3 contains 15 residues. Germline CDR1 reads ENHRY; CDR2 reads SYGVKD. The junction had 4 bases not matched to a gene; V was cut back by 6 bases and J by 2 bases. Here the CDR3 DNA reads TGTGCCATCAGGGAGGGACTAGCGGGAACCTACGAGCAGTACTTC. Translation gives CAIREGLAGTYEQYF.

The chain joins TRBV7-3 to TRBJ2-1; TRBD2 matches at 12 bases. This CDR3 is built from 16 residues. The junction had 6 bases not matched to a gene; V was cut back by 3 bases and J by 6 bases. CDR1 and CDR2 from the germline V gene are SGHTA and FQGTGA. The CDR3 loop reads CASSLQLAGGANEQFF. The CDR3 DNA reads TGTGCCAGCAGCTTGCAACTAGCGGGAGGTGCCAATGAGCAGTTCTTC.

This rearrangement joins TRBV2 to TRBJ2-5; D gene ambiguous. Germline CDR1 reads SNHLY; CDR2 reads FYNNEI. CDR3 length: 11 amino acids. V lost 3 bases, J lost 5 bases, and 4 bases lay in between. Here the CDR3 DNA reads TGTGCCAGCAGTGAGGTGGAGACCCAGTACTTC. Protein: CASSEVETQYF.

The CDR3 bases are TGTGCCAGCAGCTTAGGCCGACAGCGAAACGTCAACCGAAACACCATATATTTT. Translation: CASSLGRQRNVNRNTIYF. The chain recombines TRBV7-8 with TRBJ1-3; D may be TRBD1 (5 bases). From germline, CDR1 is SGHVS and CDR2 FQNEAQ. V shed 1 base and J shed 5 bases, with 21 bases lying between them. The CDR3 has 18 amino acids.